This T cell receptor (beta chain) is drawn from a study of blood T cell repertoires in COVID-19. Across the whole study: COVID-19 samples from acute and convalescent phases originated in the United States, Italy and Spain. Nucleic acid was either cDNA or gDNA, and it came from T cells, B-cell-depleted T cells, or PBMCs.

The V gene lost 6 bases and the J gene lost 4 bases, with 14 bases spanning the gap. The CDR3 length is 14 residues. Germline V gene data show CDR1 as LNHDA and CDR2 as SQIVND (reference sequence). Per the study methods: Reference gene primers were amplified, and this amplification served to estimate nucleated cell counts. Data came from immunoSEQ multiplex PCR; TCRdb stores just in-frame clones and leaves some out. The V and J calls and clone size come from that table; D and trimming were worked out from the DNA. This table holds around 180,000 clones, more than 80% found once. Donors of Cohort 3 who recovered were those that had two negative PCRs, clearance, or symptom resolution.

The TCR sequence derives from a man aged 45 to 65 who had recovered from COVID-19. This chain connects TRBV19 to TRBJ2-3; D ambiguous. Sequenced material: PBMCs or T cells enriched from blood (not recorded which). Here the CDR3 reads CASSLPIRPDTQYF. CDR3 DNA: TGTGCCAGTAGCCTCCCTATTCGTCCAGATACGCAGTATTTT.